Below are 3 T cell receptor beta chains sequenced from a single sample in a study of PD-1 blockade in classical Hodgkin lymphoma. Time point here: newly diagnosed, previously untreated cHL patient sample. Assay: immunoSEQ multiplex PCR; the TCRdb copy retains only in-frame clones and omits some. The data contain around 27,000 clones, 90% to 95% of them singletons. Sequences were obtained from peripheral blood mononuclear cells (PBMCs). The receptors come from a human donor with classical Hodgkin lymphoma.

The rearrangement joins TRBV27 to TRBJ1-1; 12 bases are a match to TRBD1. V was pared by 7 bases and J by 3 bases, with 6 bases of the junction left unmatched. Germline-derived CDR1 and CDR2 are MNHEY and SMNVEV (reference sequence). This CDR3 has 15 residues. The CDR3 sequence: CASKGTGGADTEAFF. CDR3 sequence (DNA): TGTGCCAGCAAAGGGACAGGGGGCGCAGACACTGAAGCTTTCTTT.

This chain joins TRBV6-9 and TRBJ1-5, with 9 nucleotides matching TRBD1. The V gene end was trimmed by 6 bases and the J gene end by 3 bases; junction bases not matched to a gene: 9. Germline V lookup: CDR1 MNHGY, CDR2 SVAAGI. This CDR3 contains 16 residues. DNA of the CDR3: TGTGCCAGCAGACAGGAGGACAGGGGTGACAATCAGCCCCAGCATTTT. Protein product: CASRQEDRGDNQPQHF.

The chain is built from TRBV9 and TRBJ2-2; a weak D match, TRBD2 (5 bases). The CDR3 runs 17 residues. Germline CDR1 SGDLS, CDR2 YYNGEE. Trimming took off 5 bases at V and 0 bases at J, with 17 bases between the two ends. As DNA, the CDR3 is TGTGCCAGCAGGCAAAACAGCGGAGGCGCGAACACCGGGGAGCTGTTTTTT. Translation: CASRQNSGGANTGELFF. Together with reference TRBV9 and TRBJ2-2, the CDR3 gives the full variable domain: DSGVTQTPKHLITATGQRVTLRCSPRSGDLSVYWYQQSLDQGLQFLIQYYNGEERAKGNILERFSAQQFPDLHSELNLSSLELGDSALYFCASRQNSGGANTGELFFGEGSRLTVL.